This paragraph covers one T cell receptor beta chain sequence. The data were taken from a study of identical twins. TCRdb itself ran the 5' RACE reads through MiXCR, one entry per CDR3 protein. This repertoire shows around 960,000 distinct CDR3 sequences, around an eighth found once; its top ten account for around 1.6%. Germline values: CDR1 KGHSH, CDR2 LQKENI. The CDR3 runs to 15 residues. The V gene end was trimmed by 2 bases and the J gene end by 5 bases; junction bases not matched to a gene: 7. The data were also submitted as part of a second study, on yellow fever vaccine responses in identical twins.

The source of this sequence is a young woman in good health. Sequencing input: PBMCs. The chain couples TRBV18 to TRBJ2-5; the match to TRBD1 covers 8 bases. CDR3 loop: CASSPSSGGGETQYF. The CDR3 bases are TGTGCCAGCTCACCATCTTCAGGGGGCGGCGAGACCCAGTACTTC.